The sample holds many counts of the clone carrying this T cell receptor beta chain. The antigen is unknown. V trimming: 2 bases; J trimming: 6 bases; junction bases outside the gene matches: 5. The CDR3 consists of 14 residues. This sample was taken from a study of T cells in Graves' hyperthyroidism and ophthalmopathy. Findings and limits, study-wide: A model using 13 V-J features told ophthalmopathy apart from stable hyperthyroidism.

RNA transcripts served as the template for amplifying TCR beta CDR3 regions. The HTBI primer set served for first-round RT-PCR of the TCR CDR3. TCRdb re-analysed the multiplex PCR reads in MiXCR, keeping a single row per CDR3 protein. This sample has 500,000 to 650,000 distinct CDR3 sequences, with 46% found just once. The material sequenced was peripheral blood or thyroid tissue (not recorded which). The receptor's source is an adult woman with Graves' disease, either hyperthyroidism or ophthalmopathy (not recorded which). This chain connects TRBV12-3 or TRBV12-4 to TRBJ1-1; 8 nucleotides agree with TRBD1. In DNA form, the CDR3 reads TGTGCCAGCAGTTTACAGGGGGCAGGCGCTGAAGCTTTCTTT. Protein: CASSLQGAGAEAFF.